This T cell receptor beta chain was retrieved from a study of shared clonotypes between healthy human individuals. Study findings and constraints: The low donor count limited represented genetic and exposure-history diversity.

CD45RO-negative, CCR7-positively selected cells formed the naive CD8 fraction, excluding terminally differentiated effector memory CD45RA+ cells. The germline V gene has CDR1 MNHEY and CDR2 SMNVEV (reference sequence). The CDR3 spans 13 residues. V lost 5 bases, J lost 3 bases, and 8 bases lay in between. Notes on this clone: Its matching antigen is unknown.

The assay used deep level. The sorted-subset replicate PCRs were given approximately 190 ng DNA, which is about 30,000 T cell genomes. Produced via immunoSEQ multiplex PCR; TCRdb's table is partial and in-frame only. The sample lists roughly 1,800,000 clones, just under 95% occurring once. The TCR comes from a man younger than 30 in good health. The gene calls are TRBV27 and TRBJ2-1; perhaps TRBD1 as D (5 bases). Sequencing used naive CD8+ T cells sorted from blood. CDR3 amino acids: CASSIDSYNEQFF. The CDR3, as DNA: TGTGCCAGCAGTATAGACAGCTACAATGAGCAGTTCTTC.